Below, 31 T cell receptor beta chains from the same sample are listed, as sequenced in a study of tumor-infiltrating lymphocytes in primary liver carcinoma. A primer in the constant region served to generate TCR beta cDNA from 500 ng of total RNA. ARM-PCR was slightly modified, and three nested multiplex PCR rounds with it gave rise to the TCR beta libraries. A C-beta reverse primer and TRBV1-TRBV30 forward primers served in each of the first two PCR rounds, at about 9 cycles apiece. TCRdb called the multiplex PCR reads again in MiXCR, with one record for every CDR3 protein. The table has approximately 74,000 distinct CDR3 sequences, about two thirds seen once. Scientists recovered RNA and DNA together from roughly 18-30 mg of unsorted bulk tissue. The material sequenced was liver tumor tissue from sampling region 4. Stated subset: tumor region T4, right-lateral pole. The receptors were gathered from a woman aged 60-75 years with primary liver carcinoma and hepatitis B virus infection.

With regard to this clonotype: At one boundary the junction diverges from the germline segment, which might be a read error. This chain uses TRBV11-3 with TRBJ2-1; TRBD2 is a possible D gene (5 bases). CDR3 length equals 17 residues. Germline assignment: CDR1 SGHNT and CDR2 YENEEA. In DNA form, the CDR3 reads TGTGTCAGCAGCTTAGGGTTCGGCGGGCTTACCTACAAAGAGCAGTTCTTC. It translates to CVSSLGFGGLTYKEQFF.

This sequence joins TRBV7-3 and TRBJ2-1; TRBD2 agrees at 8 bases. CDR3 size: 15 residues. Germline CDR1 and CDR2: SGHTA and FQGTGA. With 9 bases clipped from V and 7 bases from J, the junction kept 14 bases outside the gene matches. CDR3 DNA: TGTGCCAGGAGCGCCGGGACTAGTTTGCTAAATGAGCAGTTCTTC. Translation gives CARSAGTSLLNEQFF.

The chain is built from TRBV20-1 and TRBJ2-5; 9 bases agree with TRBD1. The V gene's germline CDR1 is DFQATT and CDR2 SNEGSKA (reference sequence). The CDR3 extends over 17 amino acids. J was trimmed by 4 bases and V by 1 base; bases with no gene match: 13. The DNA of the CDR3 is TGCAGTGCTAGAGTTGATTTAGGGACAGGGAGCCGAGAGACCCAGTACTTC. This gives the protein CSARVDLGTGSRETQYF.

Points on this clonotype: Relative to the germline gene, one junction end is altered; a read error may explain this. The chain has TRBV11-2 and TRBJ2-3; a weak D match, TRBD2 (5 bases). The CDR3 sequence is 14 residues long. CDR1 and CDR2 from the germline V gene are SGHAT and FQNNGV. This CDR3 reads CATSLLGSTDTQYF. As DNA, the CDR3 is TGTGCCACCAGCTTACTTGGGAGCACAGATACGCAGTATTTC.

On this clonotype itself: At one end the junction does not follow the germline gene, possibly because of a read error. The rearrangement joins TRBV2 to TRBJ2-2, with a possible D match to TRBD2 (5 bases). Germline loops: CDR1 SNHLY, CDR2 FYNNEI. This CDR3 is built from 12 residues. CDR3 region: CASSEQTGKLFF. In DNA, the CDR3 is TGTGCCAGCAGTGAACAGACCGGGAAGCTGTTTTTT.

This clonotype was seen many times. The CDR3, as DNA: TGTGCCTGGACCGGCCACGGGACTAGCGCCTACAATGAGCAGTTCTTC. This codes for CAWTGHGTSAYNEQFF. V and J are TRBV30 and TRBJ2-1, with 10 positions matching TRBD2. In germline, CDR1 is GTSNPN, CDR2 SVGIG (reference sequence). Germline trimming cut 4 bases from V and 2 bases from J; bases unmatched to any gene: 8. This CDR3 comprises 16 residues.

On this clonotype itself: This may be a read error: a much more frequent sequence differs by one nucleotide. Written as DNA, the CDR3 is TGCGCCAGCAGCTTGTTGGGGGCTCCCTACGTGCAGTACTTC. Amino acid sequence: CASSLLGAPYVQYF. The rearrangement joins TRBV5-1 to TRBJ2-7; D might be TRBD1 (6 bases). CDR3 length equals 14 residues. Germline CDR1 is SGHRS and CDR2 is YFSETQ. The whole variable domain, filled in from reference TRBV5-1 and TRBJ2-7, reads KAGVTQTPRYLIKTRGQQVTLSCSPISGHRSVSWYQQTPGQGLQFLFEYFSETQRNKGNFPGRFSGRQFSNSRSEMNVSTLELGDSALYLCASSLLGAPYVQYFGPGTRLTVT.

On this clonotype itself: Its ends do not fully match the called genes, so a read error is possible. The chain employs TRBV12-5 and TRBJ2-7; D uncertain. There are 13 residues in the CDR3. Germline loops: CDR1 LGHNT, CDR2 FRNRAP. CDR3 amino acids: CATGFDKGYEQYF. The DNA of the CDR3 is TGTGCTACTGGTTTTGACAAGGGTTACGAGCAGTACTTC.

As for this clonotype: One end of the junction fails to match germline, which may point to a read error. The chain links TRBV5-1 to TRBJ2-2; D is perhaps TRBD2 (6 bases). CDR3 length: 16 amino acids. From germline, CDR1 is SGHRS and CDR2 YFSETQ. This chain's CDR3 is CASGLRMGGETGGLFF. The CDR3 region has the DNA TGCGCCAGCGGCTTGCGTATGGGGGGAGAGACCGGGGGGCTGTTTTTT.

As to this clonotype: One end of the junction does not line up with germline, which may come from a read error. The gene calls are TRBV28 and TRBJ1-2, with 7 bases matching TRBD1. Germline V gives CDR1 MDHEN, CDR2 SYDVKM. The CDR3 sequence is 14 residues long. The CDR3 sequence is CASRTGGGSYGYTF. CDR3 sequence (DNA): TGTGCTAGCAGGACAGGTGGGGGAAGCTATGGCTACACCTTC.

Remarks on this clonotype: With a much larger clone just one base away, this may be a read error. The chain recombines TRBV10-3 with TRBJ2-5; D is perhaps TRBD1 (6 bases). Germline values: CDR1 ENHRY, CDR2 SYGVKD. This CDR3 has 12 amino acids. The CDR3 coding sequence is TGTGCCATCAGTGGAGGGGGAGTGACCCGGTACTTC. It codes for CAISGGGVTRYF.

Note on this clonotype: Germline is not matched at one junction end, which may reflect a read error. This sequence joins TRBV6-1 and TRBJ2-6, with D possibly being TRBD1 (6 bases). The CDR3 totals 15 residues. Germline CDR1 reads MNHNS; CDR2 reads SASEGT. CDR3 nucleotide sequence: TGTGCCAGCAGCCAGGGGTTTTCTGGGGCCAACGTCATGACTTTC. Its translation: CASSQGFSGANVMTF.

In the case of this clonotype: Germline and junction disagree at one end, which may indicate a read error. The chain uses TRBV12-3 or TRBV12-4 and TRBJ2-5; the D is unclear. This CDR3 contains 11 residues. The CDR3: CANSLRKTQYF. CDR3 coding DNA: TGTGCCAACAGTTTGCGAAAGACCCAGTACTTT.

Details on this clonotype: A much bigger clone sits one base away, suggesting this may be a read error. The conserved phenylalanine or tryptophan is not found at the CDR3 terminus, so this likely reflects a read error. The genes are TRBV5-1 and TRBJ2-7, with D perhaps TRBD2 (5 bases). Trimming stripped 4 bases from V and 2 bases from J, with 16 bases between. CDR3 length: 15 amino acids. Germline lookup yields CDR1 SGHRS and CDR2 YFSETQ. The CDR3 region has the DNA TGCGCCAGCAGCCTGCGAAGGGAGCGGACCTACGAGCAGTACTAC. Translated: CASSLRRERTYEQYY.

Concerning this clonotype: A much more abundant neighbour one base away suggests this may be a read error. This chain links TRBV7-9 with TRBJ1-6, with D unresolved. Trimming shortened V by 5 bases and J by 6 bases, and 11 bases separated the two germline ends. Germline V gene data show CDR1 as SEHNR and CDR2 as FQNEAQ (reference sequence). This CDR3 is built from 14 residues. CDR3 protein: CASSLSDSNSPLHF. CDR3 bases: TGTGCCAGCAGCCTCAGTGATAGTAATTCACCCCTCCACTTT.

As to this clonotype: The germline gene is not matched at one end of the junction; a read error may be the cause. The CDR3 nucleotides are TGTGCCAGCAGCTTAAATGTATTAGCGGCTAACTACTATGAGCAGTTCTTC. Its translation is CASSLNVLAANYYEQFF. The chain links TRBV11-2 to TRBJ2-1; weak D call: TRBD2 (6 bases). Germline assignment: CDR1 SGHAT and CDR2 FQNNGV. This CDR3 is 17 amino acids long.

The chain employs TRBV9 and TRBJ2-1, with 7 bases fitting TRBD2. The V gene end was trimmed by 3 bases and the J gene end by 0 bases; junction bases not matched to a gene: 3. CDR1 is SGDLS and CDR2 is YYNGEE in the germline V gene. The CDR3 runs 15 residues. The CDR3 region has the DNA TGTGCCAGCAGCGCAGCGGGGATCTCCTACAATGAGCAGTTCTTC. Translating gives CASSAAGISYNEQFF.

Remarks on this clonotype: At one of its ends the junction is not consistent with the germline gene, which may arise from a read error. The chain links TRBV28 to TRBJ1-1, with a possible D match to TRBD1 (5 bases). Per the germline V gene, CDR1 is MDHEN and CDR2 is SYDVKM. CDR3 length equals 15 residues. The CDR3 nucleotides read TGTGTCAGCGGGGCGTCGCTCGGCCAGGGCACTGGAGCTTTCTTT. Amino acids: CVSGASLGQGTGAFF.

As regards this clonotype: A much more abundant neighbour one base away suggests this may be a read error. This sequence joins TRBV6-1 and TRBJ2-3; 7 nucleotides agree with TRBD2. CDR3 size: 15 residues. The V gene's germline CDR1 is MNHNS and CDR2 SASEGT. The CDR3 region is CASSEIWEGRDTLYF. The CDR3 DNA reads as TGTGCCAGCAGTGAAATCTGGGAGGGCCGTGATACGCTGTATTTT.

As regards this clonotype: Given a much more abundant clone one base away, this may be a read error. The chain employs TRBV30 and TRBJ2-1; D call uncertain. Germline V lookup: CDR1 GTSNPN, CDR2 SVGIG (reference sequence). This CDR3 spans 13 amino acids. This chain's CDR3 is CAWGPSSYNELFF. CDR3 nucleotide sequence: TGTGCCTGGGGTCCCTCCTCCTACAATGAGCTGTTCTTC.

A note on this clonotype: A read error is possible here, since a much larger clone lies one base away. The chain has TRBV28 and TRBJ1-2; 8 bases are a match to TRBD1. The length of the CDR3 is 15 residues. Per germline, CDR1 MDHEN and CDR2 SYDVKM. The CDR3 spells CVSSLRTGQSYGYTF. CDR3 nucleotide sequence: TGTGTCAGCAGTTTAAGGACAGGGCAGAGCTATGGCTACACCTTC.

The table lists this clonotype with a count of one. The V and J genes are TRBV7-2 and TRBJ2-2; TRBD1 is a possible D gene (6 bases). CDR1 SGHTA and CDR2 FQGNSA come from the germline V gene. Trimming took 7 bases from V and 5 from J, leaving 14 bases between them. This CDR3 region has 14 residues. The CDR3 DNA follows: TGTGCCAGCACCGTACAGGGAAGGACCGGGGAGCTGTTTTTT. Amino acids: CASTVQGRTGELFF.

A remark on this clonotype: The CDR3 carries no conserved terminal phenylalanine or tryptophan, so it likely arises from a read error. The gene calls are TRBV6-5 and TRBJ2-7, with 15 bases matching TRBD2. This CDR3 has 14 residues. The V gene's germline CDR1 is MNHEY and CDR2 SVGAGI. CDR3 DNA sequence: TGCGCCAGCAGCTCGGGACTAGCGGGAGGAAAGCAGTACTCC. Encoded protein: CASSSGLAGGKQYS.

A word on this clonotype: Germline and junction disagree at one end, which may indicate a read error. V gene TRBV4-1 combines with J gene TRBJ2-6, with D perhaps matching TRBD1 (5 bases). CDR1 MGHRA and CDR2 YSYEKL come from the germline V gene. The CDR3 consists of 17 residues. CDR3: CASGQEPQGSGANFLTF. For the CDR3, the DNA is TGCGCCAGCGGCCAAGAGCCACAAGGCTCTGGGGCCAACTTCTTGACTTTC.

The rearrangement uses TRBV28 and TRBJ1-5; D is uncertain. This CDR3 region has 15 residues. Trimming removed 5 bases from V and 6 bases from J, with 17 bases in between. Germline values: CDR1 MDHEN, CDR2 SYDVKM. The CDR3 DNA follows: TGTGCCAGCAGTCACATCCGGCAGACCGGTCAGCCCCAGCATTTT. Amino acids: CASSHIRQTGQPQHF.

This clonotype was counted at least ten times. This chain uses TRBV6-5 with TRBJ1-5; D is undetermined. This CDR3 comprises 13 residues. Between the trimmed V and J ends, which lost 5 bases and 0 bases, there was a span of 5 bases. Germline lookup yields CDR1 MNHEY and CDR2 SVGAGI. The CDR3 sequence: CASSISSNQPQHF. The DNA for the CDR3 is TGTGCCAGCAGTATTAGTAGCAATCAGCCCCAGCATTTT.

This clonotype was observed at least ten times. The V call is TRBV14, the J call TRBJ1-3; the D is unclear. The V and J ends lost 0 bases and 0 bases respectively, with 6 bases between them. The CDR3 extends over 15 amino acids. Per the germline V gene, CDR1 is SGHDN and CDR2 is FVKESK. The CDR3 bases are TGTGCCAGCAGCCAAGATGGGAACTCTGGAAACACCATATATTTT. Translating it yields CASSQDGNSGNTIYF.

With respect to this clonotype: Relative to the germline gene, one junction end is altered; a read error may explain this. This sequence joins TRBV6-1 and TRBJ2-5; D is possibly TRBD1 (5 bases). This CDR3 contains 15 residues. Germline CDR1 and CDR2: MNHNS and SASEGT. The CDR3 DNA sequence: TGTGTCAGCAGTGTAAACTCTGACAGCCAAGAGACCCAGTACTTC. This gives the protein CVSSVNSDSQETQYF.

This clonotype was seen a few times. V is TRBV6-2 or TRBV6-3 and J is TRBJ2-3; unclear D gene. CDR1 is MNHEY, CDR2 SVGEGT, per germline. The CDR3 consists of 15 residues. V was pared by 7 bases and J by 3 bases, with 17 bases between. The CDR3 spells CASNEGWGKTDTQYF. CDR3 bases: TGTGCCAGCAACGAAGGGTGGGGAAAGACAGATACGCAGTATTTT.

This clonotype was counted only a few times. A much larger clone lies a single base off, so this may be a read error. The chain combines TRBV10-2 with TRBJ1-4; 7 bases are shared with TRBD1. CDR1 and CDR2 from the germline V gene are WSHSY and SAAADI. This CDR3 comprises 16 residues. Here the CDR3 DNA reads TGCGCCAGCAGTGTTCTGGACAGGAACACTAATGAAGAACTGTTTTTT. Its translation is CASSVLDRNTNEELFF.

As for this clonotype: A much larger clone differs by one base, so this may be a read error. The chain couples TRBV14 to TRBJ2-2; tentative D call: TRBD1 (6 bases). From germline, CDR1 is SGHDN and CDR2 FVKESK. There are 15 residues in the CDR3. The V gene lost 8 bases and the J gene lost 2 bases, with 15 bases spanning the gap. CDR3 residues: CASGLRQDNTGELFF. In nucleotides, the CDR3 is TGTGCCAGCGGCCTTAGACAGGACAACACCGGGGAGCTGTTTTTT.